This T cell receptor beta chain was identified in a study of CD4+ T cells in melanoma. The CDR3 sequence is 14 residues long. Trimming removed 0 bases at V and 4 bases at J, with 9 bases between. Germline V gene data show CDR1 as SGHNT and CDR2 as YYREEE (reference sequence). TCRdb's copy holds only in-frame clones and misses some; the assay was immunoSEQ multiplex PCR. The profile shows roughly 10,000 clones, 65% of them singletons. The sequencing sample was made of cells from a culture (not recorded whether cultured in vitro). This rearrangement joins TRBV5-4 to TRBJ2-3; D is unclear. The TCR originated in a human donor with melanoma. The CDR3 reads CASSLGSFADTQYF. The CDR3 nucleotides read TGTGCCAGCAGCTTGGGGTCCTTCGCAGATACGCAGTATTTT.